The clone carrying this T cell receptor (beta chain) was seen many times. The antigen is unknown. The data are from a study of T-cell reconstitution after alpha-beta-depleted transplantation in children. The TCRbeta library incorporated unique molecular identifiers. TCRdb processed the PCR reads anew with MiXCR; each CDR3 protein has one entry. Of about 190,000 distinct CDR3 sequences listed, over 8.5% are singletons. Trimming pared 3 bases from V and 4 bases from J, leaving 6 bases between. This CDR3 is 11 amino acids long. Germline values: CDR1 DFQATT, CDR2 SNEGSKA (reference sequence). General study results and limits: When one year had passed after transplant, most T-cell counts and diversity came from newly produced T cells. Approximately two months post-transplant, alpha-beta T cells reportedly originated from several hundred expanded graft clones.

The receptor comes from a boy younger than 10 with acute myeloid leukemia, due to receive a stem cell transplant. The V gene is TRBV20-1, the J gene TRBJ1-2; D gene uncertain. Specimen: PBMCs, collected before TCRalphabeta/CD19-depleted stem cell transplant. CDR3 in amino acids: CSASGFYGYTF. Written as DNA, the CDR3 is TGCAGTGCTAGCGGGTTCTATGGCTACACCTTC.